One sample yielded the 25 T cell receptor beta chains listed below, sequenced in a study of shared clonotypes between healthy human individuals. Data came from immunoSEQ multiplex PCR; TCRdb stores just in-frame clones and leaves some out. The table has some 790,000 clones, 72% seen once. Specimen: memory CD4+ T cells sorted from blood. Indicated subset: CD45RA-negative fraction. The receptors originated from a woman in her 30s in good health.

V usage is TRBV7-9 and J usage is TRBJ1-1; D ambiguous. The CDR3 has 16 amino acids. The germline V and J ends were trimmed by 3 bases and 3 bases, with 17 bases remaining between them. The germline V gene has CDR1 SEHNR and CDR2 FQNEAQ (reference sequence). The CDR3 DNA reads as TGTGCCAGCAGCTTCCCCCCCCGGTCAGGCCACACTGAAGCTTTCTTT. Translation gives CASSFPPRSGHTEAFF. Complete variable domain (other parts from reference TRBV7-9 and TRBJ1-1): DTGVSQNPRHKITKRGQNVTFRCDPISEHNRLYWYRQTLGQGPEFLTYFQNEAQLEKSRLLSDRFSAERPKGSFSTLEIQRTEQGDSAMYLCASSFPPRSGHTEAFFGQGTRLTVV.

In DNA, the CDR3 is TGTGCCAGTAGTATAGGGGGTCCCTACAATGAGCAGTTCTTC. Translating it yields CASSIGGPYNEQFF. V is TRBV19 and J is TRBJ2-1, with D unclear. The CDR3 length is 14 residues. Germline CDR1 LNHDA, CDR2 SQIVND (reference sequence). V lost 1 base to trimming and J lost 2 bases, with 6 bases between them. Drawing the rest from reference TRBV19 and TRBJ2-1, the complete variable domain is DGGITQSPKYLFRKEGQNVTLSCEQNLNHDAMYWYRQDPGQGLRLIYYSQIVNDFQKGDIAEGYSVSREKKESFPLTVTSAQKNPTAFYLCASSIGGPYNEQFFGPGTRLTVL.

The chain combines TRBV4-1 with TRBJ2-5, with 10 bases fitting TRBD2. This CDR3 is 16 amino acids long. Germline-derived CDR1 and CDR2 are MGHRA and YSYEKL. Trimming took 1 base from V and 5 from J; bases not matched to a gene: 7. CDR3 sequence reads: CASSQVVSGRGETQYF. In nucleotides, the CDR3 is TGCGCCAGCAGCCAAGTGGTGAGCGGGAGGGGGGAGACCCAGTACTTC.

This clone was detected many times. This chain joins TRBV4-2 and TRBJ1-5; the D gene is possibly TRBD1 (5 bases). Germline V gives CDR1 LGHNA, CDR2 YNFKEQ. Trimming took off 1 base at V and 4 bases at J, with 17 bases between the two ends. This CDR3 comprises 17 residues. Written as DNA, the CDR3 is TGTGCCAGCAGCCAAGCCGCAGCAGCTGGGGGGAATCAGCCCCAGCATTTT. Translation: CASSQAAAAGGNQPQHF.

This rearrangement joins TRBV6-6 to TRBJ1-2; tentative D call: TRBD1 (5 bases). The CDR3 has 15 residues. CDR1 is MNHNY and CDR2 is SVGAGI in the germline V gene (reference sequence). Trimming shortened V by 2 bases and J by 6 bases, and 16 bases separated the two germline ends. For the CDR3, the DNA is TGTGCCAGCAGTTACCAGGGCGTCAGGGATAATGGCTACACCTTC. This translates into CASSYQGVRDNGYTF.

This chain joins TRBV18 and TRBJ2-7, with D unclear. The V gene lost 3 bases and the J gene lost 2 bases, with 14 bases spanning the gap. The CDR3 length is 15 residues. The germline V gene has CDR1 KGHSH and CDR2 LQKENI. The CDR3 protein is CASSPSTFLTYEQYF. CDR3 DNA sequence: TGTGCCAGCTCACCTTCGACCTTCCTCACCTACGAGCAGTACTTC.

Only a few counts were recorded for this clone. The chain uses TRBV4-2 and TRBJ2-7, with D perhaps TRBD1 (6 bases). V lost 0 bases, J lost 5 bases, and 14 bases lay in between. Germline V CDR1 and CDR2: LGHNA, YNFKEQ. The CDR3 runs 15 residues. The CDR3 bases are TGTGCCAGCAGCCAAGAGACAGGAACAGTCAACGAGCAGTACTTC. Translating gives CASSQETGTVNEQYF.

About this clone: The junction departs from the called germline gene at one end, perhaps through a read error. V gene TRBV15 combines with J gene TRBJ1-2; possible D gene TRBD1, 5 bases. Germline lookup yields CDR1 LNHNV and CDR2 YYDKDF (reference sequence). The CDR3 contains 15 residues. The CDR3 bases are TGTGCCACCAGCCGAGAAACCGGGACCCCGAAGGGCTACACCTTC. Its translation: CATSRETGTPKGYTF. Full variable domain (outside the CDR3, taken from reference TRBV15 and TRBJ1-2): DAMVIQNPRYQVTQFGKPVTLSCSQTLNHNVMYWYQQKSSQAPKLLFHYYDKDFNNEADTPDNFQSRRPNTSFCFLDIRSPGLGDTAMYLCATSRETGTPKGYTFGSGTRLTVV.

The chain is built from TRBV5-6 and TRBJ1-1, with D tentatively TRBD1 (5 bases). The CDR3 runs to 15 residues. Germline V gene sequence: CDR1 SGHDT, CDR2 YYEEEE. The V gene lost 1 base and the J gene lost 6 bases, with 16 bases spanning the gap. The CDR3 spells CASSLQTAGKAEAFF. CDR3 in DNA: TGTGCCAGCAGCTTGCAAACGGCAGGGAAGGCTGAAGCTTTCTTT.

The chain recombines TRBV7-6 with TRBJ2-3; D assignment may be TRBD1 or TRBD2 (5 bases each). The germline V and J ends were trimmed by 5 bases and 6 bases, with 18 bases remaining between them. Per germline, CDR1 SGHVS and CDR2 FNYEAQ. The CDR3 is made up of 15 amino acids. The CDR3 DNA sequence: TGTGCCAGCAGCCAGGCCCCTCTGGGACGGGATACGCAGTATTTT. Protein product: CASSQAPLGRDTQYF.

V is TRBV19 and J is TRBJ1-5, with 8 bases matching TRBD1. This CDR3 spans 15 amino acids. Germline values: CDR1 LNHDA, CDR2 SQIVND (reference sequence). After removal of 3 bases from V and 6 bases from J, the junction contained 7 bases not matched to a gene. CDR3 DNA sequence: TGTGCCAGTAGTATGGAGAGACAGGGGATTCAGCCCCAGCATTTT. It codes for CASSMERQGIQPQHF.

The rearrangement joins TRBV19 to TRBJ2-1; possibly TRBD1 or TRBD2 for D (5 bases each). CDR1 is LNHDA, CDR2 SQIVND, per germline (reference sequence). The CDR3 has 15 residues. V shed 10 bases and J shed 0 bases, with 16 bases lying between them. The CDR3 region is CATSRDRSSYNEQFF. The CDR3, as DNA: TGTGCCACCAGCCGGGACCGAAGCTCCTACAATGAGCAGTTCTTC.

The genes are TRBV5-1 and TRBJ1-1; 7 nucleotides match TRBD1. V trimming: 4 bases; J trimming: 2 bases; junction bases outside the gene matches: 11. Germline CDR1 reads SGHRS; CDR2 reads YFSETQ. CDR3 size: 16 residues. CDR3 nucleotides: TGCGCCAGCAGCGCCCTAGGGGGCGCTCCTAACACTGAAGCTTTCTTT. Its protein is CASSALGGAPNTEAFF.

The chain combines TRBV7-3 with TRBJ2-1; TRBD1 might be the D (7 bases). This CDR3 is built from 15 residues. Between the trimmed V and J ends, which lost 1 base and 7 bases, there was a span of 14 bases. The V gene's germline CDR1 is SGHTA and CDR2 FQGTGA. CDR3 in DNA: TGTGCCAGCAGCTTAATGGTCCAGGGGGGAAATGAGCAGTTCTTC. It is translated as CASSLMVQGGNEQFF.

The chain employs TRBV6-6 and TRBJ2-7; the match to TRBD2 covers 10 bases. The CDR3 loop spans 16 amino acids. Germline trimming cut 6 bases from V and 5 bases from J; bases unmatched to any gene: 13. The germline gives CDR1 MNHNY, CDR2 SVGAGI (reference sequence). This CDR3 is CASSERLAGASDEQYF. CDR3 bases: TGTGCCAGCAGCGAGCGGCTAGCGGGAGCCTCGGACGAGCAGTACTTC.

The J gene is TRBJ2-5, the V gene TRBV19; 8 nucleotides agree with TRBD1. The CDR3 length is 15 residues. Germline CDR1 reads LNHDA; CDR2 reads SQIVND (reference sequence). After removal of 5 bases from V and 11 bases from J, the junction contained 16 bases not matched to a gene. For the CDR3, the DNA is TGTGCCAGTAGTGACCGGGACAGGACCTACGGGGAGCAGTACTTC. Amino acids: CASSDRDRTYGEQYF.

Worth noting for this clone: In the same sample, other DNA sequences code for this CDR3. The chain employs TRBV5-4 and TRBJ2-1, with 9 bases aligning to TRBD1. V gave up 4 bases and J gave up 4 bases; unmatched junction bases: 6. Per germline, CDR1 SGHNT and CDR2 YYREEE (reference sequence). The CDR3 has 15 residues. The CDR3 nucleotides are TGTGCCAGCAGCCTGGCACAGGGGGCATACAATGAGCAGTTCTTC. This sequence encodes CASSLAQGAYNEQFF.

The chain is built from TRBV5-4 and TRBJ1-6; tentatively, D is TRBD1 (5 bases). This CDR3 comprises 14 residues. The ends were cut back, 9 bases at V and 5 bases at J, with 15 bases in the middle. Per germline, CDR1 SGHNT and CDR2 YYREEE (reference sequence). The CDR3 bases are TGTGCCACCTCGGGACCGCACGATAATTCACCCCTCCACTTT. It yields the protein CATSGPHDNSPLHF.

J is TRBJ2-2 and V is TRBV5-1; perhaps TRBD2 as D (5 bases). The germline V and J ends were trimmed by 6 bases and 4 bases, with 13 bases remaining between them. Germline CDR1 reads SGHRS; CDR2 reads YFSETQ. The CDR3 runs 14 residues. CDR3 bases: TGCGCCAGCATGATCGGGGTCGGCACCGGGGAGCTGTTTTTT. Its protein is CASMIGVGTGELFF.

V gene TRBV5-1 combines with J gene TRBJ1-5, with a possible D match to TRBD1 (5 bases). The CDR3 spans 15 residues. The germline gives CDR1 SGHRS, CDR2 YFSETQ. The ends were cut back, 0 bases at V and 7 bases at J, with 14 bases in the middle. The CDR3 region has the DNA TGCGCCAGCAGCTTGGGGGACCTTCCCAGCCAGCCCCAGCATTTT. Protein product: CASSLGDLPSQPQHF.

This clone was recorded only once. V and J are TRBV4-2 and TRBJ1-1; 8 bases are a match to TRBD1. The V segment lost 5 bases and the J segment 7 bases; nucleotides outside the gene matches: 12. Germline loops: CDR1 LGHNA, CDR2 YNFKEQ. This CDR3 contains 15 residues. This CDR3 is CASSSGYRGEGEAFF. In DNA, the CDR3 is TGTGCCAGCAGCTCGGGATACAGGGGGGAGGGTGAAGCTTTCTTT.

The CDR3 loop reads CASSGLAASNTGELFF. The DNA for the CDR3 is TGTGCCAGCAGTGGACTAGCAGCATCCAACACCGGGGAGCTGTTTTTT. The chain carries TRBV6-1 and TRBJ2-2, with 7 bases that match TRBD2. Germline CDR1 and CDR2: MNHNS and SASEGT. The CDR3 consists of 16 residues. The junction had 7 bases not matched to a gene; V was cut back by 4 bases and J by 2 bases.

The V call is TRBV11-2, the J call TRBJ1-1; possibly TRBD1 for D (6 bases). The CDR3 totals 14 residues. Trimming took 2 bases from V and 7 from J, leaving 14 bases between them. Per the germline V gene, CDR1 is SGHAT and CDR2 is FQNNGV. CDR3 region: CASSLQQGSVEAFF. CDR3 DNA: TGTGCCAGCAGCTTACAACAGGGTTCGGTTGAAGCTTTCTTT.

This sequence joins TRBV5-4 and TRBJ1-2; D is uncertain. Trimming stripped 4 bases from V and 5 bases from J, with 18 bases between. Germline V gives CDR1 SGHNT, CDR2 YYREEE (reference sequence). The CDR3 extends over 15 amino acids. For the CDR3, the DNA is TGTGCCAGCAGCCTACTTTTACGGAAAGCTTATGGCTACACCTTC. Translated, it gives CASSLLLRKAYGYTF.

The chain recombines TRBV7-6 with TRBJ2-3; 9 bases agree with TRBD2. The germline gives CDR1 SGHVS, CDR2 FNYEAQ. The CDR3 totals 17 residues. V lost 3 bases, J lost 3 bases, and 10 bases stayed unmatched. CDR3: CASSFHIAGVDTDTQYF. CDR3 DNA: TGTGCCAGCAGCTTCCATATAGCGGGAGTTGATACAGATACGCAGTATTTT.